This T cell receptor beta chain was recorded in a study of control samples from healthy donors and cancer patients. This clone has a handful of counts. This CDR3 has 15 amino acids. The assay was immunoSEQ multiplex PCR, and TCRdb's table has in-frame clones only and misses some. Of about 130,000 clones listed, almost 95% are singletons. The source of this sequence is a man older than 75 with head and neck cancer. Material for sequencing was PBMCs. V usage is TRBV21-1 and J usage is TRBJ2-1. TRBV21-1 is classified as a pseudogene. CDR3 nucleotides: TGTGCCAGCAGCAATTGGGGTACCTCCTACAATGAGCAGTTCTTC. Amino acids: CASSNWGTSYNEQFF.